The 25 T cell receptor beta chains presented below share a single source sample, sequenced in a study of T cells in women clearing cervical HPV infection. This table comes from immunoSEQ multiplex PCR, and its TCRdb copy is limited to in-frame clones, with some not included. This sample contains some 50,000 clones. What was sequenced was blood buffy coat. Receptor source: a woman between 18 and 69 years old with a cervical HPV16 infection that either progressed to CIN3+ or cleared (not recorded which).

Remarks on this clone: The read ends 3 residues before the CDR3 terminus; that terminus is restored from the germline J gene. The J gene is TRBJ2-7, the V gene TRBV10-3, with 10 bases that match TRBD1. The CDR3 contains 13 residues. Germline loops: CDR1 ENHRY, CDR2 SYGVKD. With 11 bases clipped from V and 3 bases from J, the junction kept 7 bases outside the gene matches. The DNA read from the CDR3 is TGTGCCGTCCCTCGGGACAGGGGCTACGAG. This codes for CAVPRDRGYE. The CDR3 reads in full as CAVPRDRGYEQYF.

Concerning this clone itself: Read coverage stops 3 residues before the CDR3 terminus; the germline J gene supplies the remainder. J is TRBJ2-1 and V is TRBV5-4; possibly TRBD1 for D (6 bases). V gave up 3 bases and J gave up 3 bases, with 13 bases separating them. The CDR3 is 15 residues long. Germline CDR1 reads SGHNT; CDR2 reads YYREEE (reference sequence). This chain's CDR3 is CASSYPGQSYNEQFF. The sequenced part of the CDR3 DNA is TGTGCCAGCAGCTATCCGGGACAAAGCTACAATGAG. The complete variable domain, with remaining parts taken from reference TRBV5-4 and TRBJ2-1, reads ETGVTQSPTHLIKTRGQQVTLRCSSQSGHNTVSWYQQALGQGPQFIFQYYREEENGRGNFPPRFSGLQFPNYSSELNVNALELDDSALYLCASSYPGQSYNEQFFGPGTRLTVL.

To note about this clone: The CDR3 goes on 3 residues after the read ends, and that part is filled in from the germline J gene. The rearrangement uses TRBV2 and TRBJ1-2; 7 bases map to TRBD1. CDR3 size: 12 residues. Germline-derived CDR1 and CDR2 are SNHLY and FYNNEI. The covered CDR3 bases are TGTGCCAGCAGGGGACAGCTCTACGAC. This gives the protein CASRGQLYD. The full CDR3 is CASRGQLYDYTF.

The CDR3 bases that were read are TGTGCCAGTAGTCCCTGGGGGACTGAGGACACTGAA. Translated: CASSPWGTEDTE. The CDR3, in full, reads CASSPWGTEDTEAFF. The genes are TRBV19 and TRBJ1-1; tentative D call: TRBD1 (5 bases). The DNA ends 3 residues before the CDR3 does, and the rest of the CDR3 is filled in from the germline J gene. This CDR3 comprises 15 residues. In germline, CDR1 is LNHDA, CDR2 SQIVND (reference sequence). V gave up 5 bases and J gave up 3 bases, with 16 bases separating them.

With regard to this clone: The CDR3 end is not reached by the read, which stops 3 residues before it; the germline J gene fills it in. The chain recombines TRBV6-1 with TRBJ2-7; tentatively, D is TRBD1 (5 bases). V was clipped by 2 bases and J by 5 bases, with 13 bases between them. The CDR3 loop spans 14 amino acids. Germline V gene lookup returns CDR1 MNHNS and CDR2 SASEGT. The CDR3: CASSEPGSRNEQYF. The CDR3 DNA, read in part, is TGTGCCAGCAGTGAACCAGGGTCTAGGAACGAG.

Comments on this clone: The read halts 3 residues ahead of the CDR3 end, with the missing end drawn from the germline J gene. The rearrangement uses TRBV19 and TRBJ2-2; 10 bases line up with TRBD2. The germline CDR1 and CDR2 sequences are LNHDA and SQIVND (reference sequence). CDR3 size: 15 residues. The junction had 5 bases not matched to a gene; V was cut back by 3 bases and J by 7 bases. CDR3 DNA (partial): TGTGCCAGTAGTATGTGGACTAGCGGAAACGGGGAG. This encodes CASSMWTSGNGE. The CDR3, in full, reads CASSMWTSGNGELFF.

With respect to this clone: The CDR3 is cut off 3 residues early in the read; its end comes from the germline J gene. The chain carries TRBV18 and TRBJ1-2; the D gene is possibly TRBD1 (6 bases). The CDR3 runs 17 residues. In germline, CDR1 is KGHSH, CDR2 LQKENI. Incomplete CDR3 DNA: TGTGCCAGCTCACCACCAACCGGGACAAAAGCCACAGATACC. It encodes CASSPPTGTKATDT. The CDR3 in its entirety is CASSPPTGTKATDTYTF. The complete variable domain, with remaining parts taken from reference TRBV18 and TRBJ1-2, reads NAGVMQNPRHLVRRRGQEARLRCSPMKGHSHVYWYRQLPEEGLKFMVYLQKENIIDESGMPKERFSAEFPKEGPSILRIQQVVRGDSAAYFCASSPPTGTKATDTYTFGSGTRLTVV.

Concerning this clone: The read falls 3 residues short of the CDR3 end, and the missing part is taken from the germline J gene. The rearrangement links TRBV6-2 or TRBV6-3 to TRBJ2-3; 12 positions agree with TRBD2. The trim removed 4 bases at V and 3 bases at J, leaving 5 bases unmatched. Germline-derived CDR1 and CDR2 are MNHEY and SVGEGT. The CDR3 runs 16 residues. Incomplete CDR3 DNA: TGTGCCAGCAGTTTCCGACTAGCGGGGGCAACAGATACG. Translated, it gives CASSFRLAGATDT. The CDR3 in full is CASSFRLAGATDTQYF.

For this clone: The CDR3 goes on 3 residues after the read ends, and that part is filled in from the germline J gene. The V call is TRBV30, the J call TRBJ2-7; D is possibly TRBD1 or TRBD2 (6 bases each). Trimming took 5 bases from V and 3 from J, leaving 14 bases between them. Germline CDR1 reads GTSNPN; CDR2 reads SVGIG (reference sequence). CDR3 size: 13 residues. The sequenced part of the CDR3 DNA is TGTGCCTGGGGCCCCGGAGGGGGCTACGAG. Translated, it gives CAWGPGGGYE. The full CDR3 is CAWGPGGGYEQYF. The whole variable domain, filled in from reference TRBV30 and TRBJ2-7, reads SQTIHQWPATLVQPVGSPLSLECTVEGTSNPNLYWYRQAAGRGLQLLFYSVGIGQISSEVPQNLSASRPQDRQFILSSKKLLLSDSGFYLCAWGPGGGYEQYFGPGTRLTVT.

As to this clone: The read ends 3 residues early relative to the CDR3; the germline J gene fills the gap. The chain employs TRBV20-1 and TRBJ2-1; 9 bases line up with TRBD2. The CDR3 is 17 residues long. Germline loops: CDR1 DFQATT, CDR2 SNEGSKA (reference sequence). V shed 6 bases and J 3 bases; nucleotides not matched to a gene: 15. The CDR3: CSAEANAAGGGYNEQFF. The DNA read from the CDR3 is TGCAGTGCAGAGGCCAATGCAGCGGGGGGTGGCTACAATGAG.

As concerns this clone: The read comes to an end 3 residues before the CDR3 does, leaving the germline J gene to fill in the end. V is TRBV27 and J is TRBJ2-1; the match to TRBD1 covers 10 bases. CDR3 length equals 16 residues. V lost 3 bases and J lost 4; bases outside the gene matches: 6. Germline values: CDR1 MNHEY, CDR2 SMNVEV (reference sequence). The DNA read from the CDR3 is TGTGCCAGCAGTTTGCGTGGGACAGGGGCTTACAATGAG. Its protein is CASSLRGTGAYNE. The complete CDR3 sequence is CASSLRGTGAYNEQFF.

With respect to this clone: The CDR3 end lies 3 residues beyond the end of the read and is filled in from the germline J gene. The genes are TRBV19 and TRBJ2-2; D gene uncertain. This CDR3 comprises 16 residues. CDR1 and CDR2 (germline): LNHDA, SQIVND (reference sequence). Trimming took 1 base from V and 1 from J, leaving 10 bases between them. Incomplete CDR3 DNA: TGTGCCAGTAGTATAGGGAGCAGGAGGAACACCGGGGAG. Translation gives CASSIGSRRNTGE. The full-length CDR3 reads as CASSIGSRRNTGELFF.

The sequenced part of the CDR3 DNA is TGTGCCATCCGGGGGTTAGAGATGGCAGATACG. Its protein is CAIRGLEMADT. The CDR3 reads in full as CAIRGLEMADTQYF. V gene TRBV10-3 combines with J gene TRBJ2-3; D possibly corresponds to TRBD2 (6 bases). The read finishes 3 residues shy of the CDR3 end, and the germline J gene is used to complete it. Germline V gene lookup returns CDR1 ENHRY and CDR2 SYGVKD. This CDR3 spans 14 amino acids. Deletions cut 8 bases from V and 4 bases from J, with 16 bases between.

Concerning this clone: Read coverage stops 3 residues before the CDR3 terminus; the germline J gene supplies the remainder. Other DNA sequences from this sample encode an identical CDR3 as well. The chain recombines TRBV14 with TRBJ1-3; D gene unclear. Germline CDR1 reads SGHDN; CDR2 reads FVKESK. This CDR3 has 16 residues. The V end lost 0 bases, the J end lost 0 bases, and 9 bases lay between the germline ends. The CDR3 sequence is CASSQDGYDSGNTIYF. The CDR3 bases that were read are TGTGCCAGCAGCCAAGACGGGTATGACTCTGGAAACACC.

Comment on this clone: The DNA ends 3 residues before the CDR3 does, and the rest of the CDR3 is filled in from the germline J gene. The chain uses TRBV19 and TRBJ2-6, with D unresolved. Trimming cost V 8 bases and J 2 bases, with 13 bases left between them. CDR1 LNHDA and CDR2 SQIVND come from the germline V gene (reference sequence). This CDR3 has 15 residues. CDR3 in amino acids: CASHDRVAGANVLTF. The part of the CDR3 DNA that was read is TGTGCCAGTCACGATCGGGTTGCTGGGGCCAACGTC. The whole variable domain, filled in from reference TRBV19 and TRBJ2-6, reads DGGITQSPKYLFRKEGQNVTLSCEQNLNHDAMYWYRQDPGQGLRLIYYSQIVNDFQKGDIAEGYSVSREKKESFPLTVTSAQKNPTAFYLCASHDRVAGANVLTFGAGSRLTVL.

The covered CDR3 bases are TGTGCCAGCAGGGGGACTAGCGGGGGGGCGGGTGAG. It specifies CASRGTSGGAGE. The CDR3 in full is CASRGTSGGAGEQFF. The V call is TRBV2, the J call TRBJ2-1; 16 bases are shared with TRBD2. The DNA ends 3 residues before the CDR3 does, and the rest of the CDR3 is filled in from the germline J gene. CDR1 SNHLY and CDR2 FYNNEI come from the germline V gene. This CDR3 has 15 amino acids. J lost 9 bases, V lost 6 bases, and 5 bases had no gene match.

On this clone: One end of the junction varies from germline; a read error may be responsible. The read terminates 3 residues ahead of where the CDR3 ends, so the germline J gene completes it. The chain joins TRBV29-1 to TRBJ2-1, with D possibly being TRBD2 (6 bases). This CDR3 has 14 residues. Germline V lookup: CDR1 SQVTM, CDR2 ANQGSEA. The CDR3 bases that were read are TGCAGCGTTGAAGATCCGGACTATTACATTGAG. It codes for CSVEDPDYYIE. Given in full, the CDR3 is CSVEDPDYYIEQFF.

Remarks on this clone: The CDR3 end lies 3 residues beyond the end of the read and is filled in from the germline J gene. J is TRBJ1-4 and V is TRBV7-6, with D perhaps matching TRBD1 (5 bases). Trimming pared 5 bases from V and 4 bases from J, leaving 17 bases between. Germline values: CDR1 SGHVS, CDR2 FNYEAQ. The CDR3 is 16 residues long. This chain's CDR3 is CASSPTRRGVNEKLFF. The sequenced CDR3 bases are TGTGCCAGCAGCCCAACGAGACGGGGGGTTAATGAAAAA.

With respect to this clone: The read finishes 3 residues shy of the CDR3 end, and the germline J gene is used to complete it. This chain connects TRBV7-6 to TRBJ1-3, with D perhaps matching TRBD1 (5 bases). The germline V gene encodes CDR1 SGHVS and CDR2 FNYEAQ. V was cut by 2 bases and J by 4 bases, with 15 bases left in between. This CDR3 is built from 16 residues. Incomplete CDR3 DNA: TGTGCCAGCAGCTTAATAGACAGATCCATCGGAAACACC. Its protein is CASSLIDRSIGNT. The full-length CDR3 reads as CASSLIDRSIGNTIYF. Full variable domain (remainder filled in from reference TRBV7-6 and TRBJ1-3): GAGVSQSPRYKVTKRGQDVALRCDPISGHVSLYWYRQALGQGPEFLTYFNYEAQQDKSGLPNDRFSAERPEGSISTLTIQRTEQRDSAMYRCASSLIDRSIGNTIYFGEGSWLTVV.

Regarding this clone: The CDR3 extends 3 residues past the end of the read, so its final part is completed from the germline J gene. The J gene is TRBJ2-4, the V gene TRBV20-1, with 11 positions matching TRBD2. J was trimmed by 6 bases and V by 7 bases; bases with no gene match: 11. The CDR3 covers 15 residues. Germline assignment: CDR1 DFQATT and CDR2 SNEGSKA (reference sequence). The CDR3 is CSVMEASGGLNIQYF. Incomplete CDR3 DNA: TGCAGTGTGATGGAGGCTAGCGGGGGGTTAAACATT.

Concerning this clone: The read gets to within 3 residues of the CDR3 end, and the germline J gene fills in the rest. This sequence joins TRBV5-1 and TRBJ2-3, with D maybe TRBD2 (6 bases). Trimming removed 4 bases from V and 2 bases from J, with 14 bases in between. The length of the CDR3 is 15 residues. Germline V CDR1 and CDR2: SGHRS, YFSETQ. CDR3 bases read: TGCGCCAGCAGCCACAACCGGGACTTCACAGATACG. Protein: CASSHNRDFTDT. In full, the CDR3 is CASSHNRDFTDTQYF.

CDR3 bases read: TGTGCCAGCTCACCACCGGCGGCAGGGCTGGGGGGTGGGGCCAACGTC. It encodes CASSPPAAGLGGGANV. The entire CDR3 sequence reads CASSPPAAGLGGGANVLTF. The V gene is TRBV18, the J gene TRBJ2-6; D might be TRBD2 (6 bases). The CDR3 is cut off 3 residues early in the read; its end comes from the germline J gene. This CDR3 is built from 19 residues. Germline CDR1 reads KGHSH; CDR2 reads LQKENI. V lost 0 bases and J lost 3, with 18 bases in between.

Comment on this clone: The CDR3 end lies 3 residues beyond the end of the read and is filled in from the germline J gene. The chain has TRBV7-6 and TRBJ2-3; 13 nucleotides agree with TRBD2. The CDR3 length is 16 residues. J lost 5 bases, V lost 4 bases, and 6 bases had no gene match. Germline V gene sequence: CDR1 SGHVS, CDR2 FNYEAQ. The CDR3 bases that were read are TGTGCCAGCAGCTCACTAGCGGGGGGGCGTGTAGATACG. Amino acid sequence: CASSSLAGGRVDT. The full CDR3 is CASSSLAGGRVDTQYF. The whole variable domain, remainder taken from reference TRBV7-6 and TRBJ2-3, is GAGVSQSPRYKVTKRGQDVALRCDPISGHVSLYWYRQALGQGPEFLTYFNYEAQQDKSGLPNDRFSAERPEGSISTLTIQRTEQRDSAMYRCASSSLAGGRVDTQYFGPGTRLTVL.

Comment on this clone: The sequenced fragment ends 3 residues before the CDR3 boundary, so the rest is inferred from the germline J gene. The chain uses TRBV27 and TRBJ2-4; 7 bases are a match to TRBD1. The V gene end was trimmed by 5 bases and the J gene end by 0 bases; junction bases not matched to a gene: 7. The CDR3 has 16 amino acids. Germline CDR1 MNHEY, CDR2 SMNVEV (reference sequence). The CDR3 is CASSPTGQLAKNIQYF. CDR3 bases read: TGTGCCAGCAGTCCGACGGGACAGCTAGCCAAAAACATT.

Worth noting for this clone: The read gets to within 3 residues of the CDR3 end, and the germline J gene fills in the rest. The gene calls are TRBV6-2 or TRBV6-3 and TRBJ1-2; D unresolved. Germline V CDR1 and CDR2: MNHEY, SVGEGT. Trimming removed 2 bases at V and 7 bases at J, with 14 bases between. CDR3 length equals 14 residues. The sequenced part of the CDR3 DNA is TGTGCCAGCAGTTACCTGCCCCTATCGGGTGGC. Amino acid sequence: CASSYLPLSGG. The CDR3 reads in full as CASSYLPLSGGYTF.